The 25 T cell receptor beta chains below come from one sample, sequenced in a study of beta chain features in type 1 diabetes listed by TCRdb under 2018. The library relied on the immunoSEQ multiplex PCR assay. The entire isolated RNA was reverse transcribed using the High Capacity cDNA Reverse Transcription Kit, and thus expressed TCRB transcripts were sequenced. As stored in TCRdb, this immuneACCESS dataset retains in-frame rearrangements with V and J assigned. A fraction of the clones does not appear; measured against another copy, unresolved V genes explain less than half of the discrepancy, and the remainder lacks a known reason. This sample has 330,000 or so clones in its table, and less than 15% of those were observed once. The leading ten clones occupy more than 6.5% of the sample. The source material was central memory CD4+ T cells from blood. These receptors were collected from a man aged 25-45 years in good health.

A word on this clone: The junction differs from germline at one of its ends, possibly a read error. For the CDR3, the DNA is TGTGCCAGCAGGGAAGGTCCGAGGAATGAAAAACTGTTTTTT. Translating it yields CASREGPRNEKLFF. The gene calls are TRBV2 and TRBJ1-4, with D uncertain. This CDR3 spans 14 amino acids. The germline V gene has CDR1 SNHLY and CDR2 FYNNEI.

The rearrangement links TRBV30 to TRBJ2-2, with 9 bases that match TRBD2. Trimming took 2 bases from V and 7 from J; bases not matched to a gene: 11. The CDR3 spans 16 residues. Germline loops: CDR1 GTSNPN, CDR2 SVGIG (reference sequence). In DNA form, the CDR3 reads TGTGCCTGGAGTCATCTGGGCGGGAGGGCCGGCGGGGAGCTGTTTTTT. Residues: CAWSHLGGRAGGELFF.

The gene calls are TRBV12-2 and TRBJ2-4; the table gives TRBD2 as D, unverified against the DNA. TRBV12-2 is annotated as a pseudogene. The CDR3 covers 16 residues. The CDR3 DNA reads TGTGCAAGTCGCTTAGTGACGGGAAAAGCCAAAAACATTCAGTACTTC. It codes for CASRLVTGKAKNIQYF.

This chain links TRBV30 with TRBJ1-1; D unclear. Looked up from germline, CDR1 is GTSNPN and CDR2 is SVGIG (reference sequence). CDR3 length equals 16 residues. V gave up 0 bases and J gave up 1 base, with 15 bases separating them. CDR3: CAWSVPHPTRNTEAFF. The CDR3 DNA reads TGTGCCTGGAGTGTACCTCACCCTACACGGAACACTGAAGCTTTCTTT.

This clone was detected only a few times. In DNA form, the CDR3 reads TGTGCCAGCAGGTCGGGACAGTTGAACACTGAAGCTTTCTTT. This sequence encodes CASRSGQLNTEAFF. J is TRBJ1-1 and V is TRBV28; 7 positions agree with TRBD1. Germline-derived CDR1 and CDR2 are MDHEN and SYDVKM. The CDR3 sequence is 14 residues long. V shed 6 bases and J 0 bases; nucleotides not matched to a gene: 4.

Only a few counts were recorded for this clone. The J gene is TRBJ2-3, the V gene TRBV5-6; D gene unclear. Trimming took off 0 bases at V and 2 bases at J, with 4 bases between the two ends. CDR1 is SGHDT and CDR2 is YYEEEE in the germline V gene. This CDR3 is 13 amino acids long. In DNA, the CDR3 is TGTGCCAGCAGCTTGGTAGACACAGATACGCAGTATTTT. This gives the protein CASSLVDTDTQYF.

Details on this clone: At one of its ends the junction is not consistent with the germline gene, which may arise from a read error. The chain is built from TRBV7-4 and TRBJ2-3, with D perhaps matching TRBD1 (5 bases). In germline, CDR1 is SGHVT, CDR2 SQSDAQ. CDR3 length equals 13 residues. This chain's CDR3 is CASSIAGSDTQYF. In nucleotides, the CDR3 is TGTGCCAGCAGCATAGCAGGGTCAGATACGCAGTATTTT.

The chain links TRBV10-3 to TRBJ2-3, with D perhaps TRBD2 (5 bases). The germline gives CDR1 ENHRY, CDR2 SYGVKD. This CDR3 contains 13 residues. Deletions cut 4 bases from V and 3 bases from J, with 8 bases between. The CDR3 loop reads CAISGRRTDTQYF. CDR3 DNA: TGTGCCATCAGTGGGAGGAGAACAGATACGCAGTATTTT.

This clone was found once. The junction shows a germline mismatch at one end, possibly a read error. V usage is TRBV9 and J usage is TRBJ2-2; possibly TRBD2 for D (5 bases). CDR3 length: 15 residues. Per the germline V gene, CDR1 is SGDLS and CDR2 is YYNGEE. In nucleotides, the CDR3 is TGTGCCAGCAGTGACGGACTGGTAAACACCAGGGAGCTGTTTTTT. As protein: CASSDGLVNTRELFF.

The sample holds a few counts of this clone. This same CDR3 is encoded by further DNA sequences in the sample. The V gene is TRBV7-2, the J gene TRBJ2-3, with D hard to call. Trimming took off 0 bases at V and 4 bases at J, with 5 bases between the two ends. Germline V gives CDR1 SGHTA, CDR2 FQGNSA. This CDR3 has 13 amino acids. CDR3 bases: TGTGCCAGCAGCTTAGCGATAGCAGATACGCAGTATTTT. Translating it yields CASSLAIADTQYF.

The chain joins TRBV2 to TRBJ2-5, with 11 bases fitting TRBD1. V lost 6 bases, J lost 4 bases, and 1 base stayed unmatched. The CDR3 loop spans 13 amino acids. Germline lookup yields CDR1 SNHLY and CDR2 FYNNEI. The CDR3 loop is CASRGTGGETQYF. CDR3 sequence (DNA): TGTGCCAGCAGGGGGACAGGGGGAGAGACCCAGTACTTC.

This clone was recorded many times. The chain uses TRBV10-3 and TRBJ1-1; no reliable D call. The CDR3 is 13 residues long. Germline values: CDR1 ENHRY, CDR2 SYGVKD. V gave up 8 bases and J gave up 1 base, with 11 bases separating them. As DNA, the CDR3 is TGTGCCATCCTTCGAGCACAGAACACTGAAGCTTTCTTT. Protein sequence: CAILRAQNTEAFF.

At least ten counts were recorded for this clone. The CDR3 sequence: CASSTLAANEQFF. In DNA, the CDR3 is TGTGCCAGCAGTACATTAGCGGCCAATGAGCAGTTCTTC. The genes are TRBV7-6 and TRBJ2-1, with a tentative D call TRBD2 (6 bases). The CDR3 has 13 amino acids. Germline V CDR1 and CDR2: SGHVS, FNYEAQ. Trimming stripped 6 bases from V and 6 bases from J, with 12 bases between.

This clone has only a few counts. The chain couples TRBV7-3 to TRBJ2-3; D is undetermined. Trimming took off 5 bases at V and 5 bases at J, with 14 bases between the two ends. The CDR3 consists of 14 residues. From germline, CDR1 is SGHTA and CDR2 FQGTGA. CDR3 coding DNA: TGTGCCAGCAGCGTCGGCGGCGGCCAAGATACGCAGTATTTT. Amino acids: CASSVGGGQDTQYF.

The V call is TRBV30, the J call TRBJ1-5; D gene ambiguous. Germline CDR1 GTSNPN, CDR2 SVGIG (reference sequence). V was cut by 0 bases and J by 7 bases, with 13 bases left in between. The length of the CDR3 is 14 residues. The CDR3 region is CAWSVSGLGQPQHF. The CDR3 region has the DNA TGTGCCTGGAGTGTCTCCGGTCTGGGGCAGCCCCAGCATTTT.

The chain combines TRBV2 with TRBJ1-4; D is undetermined. In germline, CDR1 is SNHLY, CDR2 FYNNEI. Deletions cut 4 bases from V and 8 bases from J, with 14 bases between. This CDR3 has 14 amino acids. DNA of the CDR3: TGTGCCAGCAGTGCCAGAGATCACATAGAAAAACTGTTTTTT. Translated: CASSARDHIEKLFF.

The chain recombines TRBV9 with TRBJ2-1; 9 bases map to TRBD1. CDR1 is SGDLS, CDR2 YYNGEE, per germline. This CDR3 has 15 amino acids. With 2 bases clipped from V and 3 bases from J, the junction kept 3 bases outside the gene matches. As DNA, the CDR3 is TGTGCCAGCAGCGTCCGACAGGGGGTCTACAATGAGCAGTTCTTC. Its protein product is CASSVRQGVYNEQFF.

J is TRBJ1-2 and V is TRBV6-5; weak D call: TRBD1 (5 bases). Germline CDR1 reads MNHEY; CDR2 reads SVGAGI. The germline V and J ends were trimmed by 8 bases and 8 bases, with 15 bases remaining between them. This CDR3 is 12 amino acids long. The DNA for the CDR3 is TGTGCCAGCCAGGACAAGGCTACAGGCTACACCTTC. It is translated as CASQDKATGYTF.

This clone showed up just a few times. The rearrangement uses TRBV10-3 and TRBJ2-7; TRBD1 is a possible D gene (6 bases). V dropped 2 bases and J dropped 3 bases, with 11 bases sitting between them. Germline CDR1 and CDR2: ENHRY and SYGVKD. The CDR3 sequence is 14 residues long. CDR3 region: CAISETGNYYEQYF. CDR3 sequence (DNA): TGTGCCATCAGTGAGACAGGGAACTACTACGAGCAGTACTTC.

In this sample, this clone turned up many times. The chain carries TRBV21-1 and TRBJ2-3. TRBV21-1 is noted as a pseudogene. CDR3 length: 15 amino acids. CDR3 amino acids: CASSKSDGRTDTQYF. CDR3 nucleotides: TGTGCCAGCAGCAAATCGGACGGACGCACAGATACGCAGTATTTT.

For this clone: The sample contains more than one DNA sequence encoding this CDR3. The chain is built from TRBV5-4 and TRBJ2-7; tentative D call: TRBD1 (6 bases). V gave up 3 bases and J gave up 4 bases, with 11 bases separating them. The CDR3 is 13 residues long. CDR1 is SGHNT and CDR2 is YYREEE in the germline V gene (reference sequence). The CDR3 sequence is CASSSQGRYEQYF. The CDR3 bases are TGTGCCAGCAGCTCACAGGGAAGGTACGAGCAGTACTTC. Looking up the rest from reference TRBV5-4 and TRBJ2-7 gives the full variable domain: ETGVTQSPTHLIKTRGQQVTLRCSSQSGHNTVSWYQQALGQGPQFIFQYYREEENGRGNFPPRFSGLQFPNYSSELNVNALELDDSALYLCASSSQGRYEQYFGPGTRLTVT.

The chain combines TRBV29-1 with TRBJ1-2; 9 positions agree with TRBD1. This CDR3 is 13 amino acids long. Germline V lookup: CDR1 SQVTM, CDR2 ANQGSEA. Trimming at V came to 7 bases and at J to 5 bases, leaving 8 bases not matched to a gene. The CDR3, as DNA: TGCAGCGCTCGGACAGGGGATGTTTATGGCTACACCTTC. Protein product: CSARTGDVYGYTF. Variable domain in full (rest from reference TRBV29-1 and TRBJ1-2): SAVISQKPSRDICQRGTSLTIQCQVDSQVTMMFWYRQQPGQSLTLIATANQGSEATYESGFVIDKFPISRPNLTFSTLTVSNMSPEDSSIYLCSARTGDVYGYTFGSGTRLTVV.

This clone has just a few counts. The V call is TRBV6-6, the J call TRBJ1-5, with TRBD1 identical over 10 bases. CDR1 is MNHNY, CDR2 SVGAGI, per germline (reference sequence). The J segment lost 5 bases and the V segment lost 7 bases, leaving 5 bases of the junction unmatched. The CDR3 covers 14 residues. The chain's CDR3 is CASKGQGRDQPQHF. The CDR3 DNA sequence: TGTGCCAGCAAGGGACAGGGGAGAGATCAGCCCCAGCATTTT.

This chain links TRBV6-5 with TRBJ1-4; D is ambiguous. This CDR3 has 13 amino acids. Trimming shortened V by 6 bases and J by 7 bases, and 12 bases separated the two germline ends. Germline-derived CDR1 and CDR2 are MNHEY and SVGAGI. CDR3 amino acids: CASSRKNAEKLFF. CDR3 nucleotide sequence: TGTGCCAGCAGCCGCAAAAATGCTGAAAAACTGTTTTTT.

The V and J genes are TRBV5-6 and TRBJ1-2; 8 bases are a match to TRBD1. Germline values: CDR1 SGHDT, CDR2 YYEEEE. CDR3 length equals 16 residues. With V trimmed by 4 bases and J by 4 bases, 12 bases remained unmatched. CDR3 nucleotide sequence: TGTGCCAGCAGCCCAGGGCCAAACAGGGGGACCTATGGCTACACCTTC. Its translation: CASSPGPNRGTYGYTF.